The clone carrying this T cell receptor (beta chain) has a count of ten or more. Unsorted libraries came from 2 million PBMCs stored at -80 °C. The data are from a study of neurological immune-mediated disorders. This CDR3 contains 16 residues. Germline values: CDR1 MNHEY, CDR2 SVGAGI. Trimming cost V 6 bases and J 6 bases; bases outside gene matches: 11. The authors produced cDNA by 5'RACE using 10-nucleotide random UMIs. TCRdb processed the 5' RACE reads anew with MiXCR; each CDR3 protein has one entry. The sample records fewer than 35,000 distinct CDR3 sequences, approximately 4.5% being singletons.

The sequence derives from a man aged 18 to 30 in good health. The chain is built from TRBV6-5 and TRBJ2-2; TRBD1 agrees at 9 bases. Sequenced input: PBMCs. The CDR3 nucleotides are TGTGCCAGCAGGCCCGGGACAGGGTTATCCGCCGGGGAGCTGTTTTTT. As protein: CASRPGTGLSAGELFF.